This T cell receptor beta chain was observed in a study of OX40 agonist ivuxolimab in advanced cancers. Assay: immunoSEQ multiplex PCR; the TCRdb copy retains only in-frame clones and omits some. The repertoire holds about 55,000 clones, with around 88% as singletons. The V and J ends lost 4 bases and 4 bases, in that order; junction bases with no gene match: 12. CDR1 SGDLS and CDR2 YYNGEE come from the germline V gene. This CDR3 is built from 16 residues. This specimen was CD4+ or CD8+ T cells sorted from blood, taken in a trial of the OX40 agonist ivuxolimab. This rearrangement joins TRBV9 to TRBJ2-5; 8 bases fit TRBD1. This clonotype originated in an adult with an advanced solid tumor such as melanoma, head and neck, liver or kidney cancer. CDR3 nucleotides: TGTGCCAGCAGCCCCCGGTCGGACAGGGTAACAGAGACCCAGTACTTC. This encodes CASSPRSDRVTETQYF.